This T cell receptor beta chain was found in a study of radiation and T cells in renal cell carcinoma. Study conclusions and caveats: No pretreatment tumor biopsies were available for baseline clonotypes.

On this clone itself: As yet, its antigen is unknown.

The protocol was immunoSEQ multiplex PCR, while the TCRdb copy is restricted to in-frame clones and leaves out a portion. The top ten clones hold less than 20% of a sample with about 150,000 clones, 75% to 90% of them seen once. CDR3 length: 17 residues. Looked up from germline, CDR1 is SGHNT and CDR2 is YYREEE (reference sequence). Losses at the gene ends were 4 bases for V and 1 base for J; bases not matched to a gene: 8. This sample's time point: blood 4 weeks post-SBRT, at nephrectomy. Sample treatment: 15 Gy SBRT to primary tumor, nephrectomy 4 weeks later. Nephrectomy followed 15 Gy stereotactic body radiation by 4 weeks. Radiation-treated patients gave blood at baseline, week 2 and week 4.

The origin of this receptor is a woman aged 45-65 years with renal cell carcinoma. This chain joins TRBV5-4 and TRBJ2-2; 9 bases map to TRBD2. Sequenced material: blood, taken from a patient whose treatment included radiotherapy and nephrectomy. CDR3 sequence: CASSPLAGGQNTGELFF. CDR3 DNA sequence: TGTGCCAGCAGCCCCCTGGCGGGAGGGCAGAACACCGGGGAGCTGTTTTTT.